This TCR beta chain stems from a study of T cells in Graves' hyperthyroidism and ophthalmopathy. Overall study: Peripheral blood was acquired at first diagnosis, ahead of any therapy whatsoever.

Study-level results: In the blood, most expanded thyroid clonotypes above 0.001 appeared as well.

About this clonotype: The antigen is undetermined.

Researchers amplified the TCR beta CDR3 regions from RNA transcripts. The HTBI primer set was used in a first-round RT-PCR of the TCR CDR3. TCRdb fed the multiplex PCR reads into MiXCR, producing one record per CDR3 protein. The sample includes 550,000 to 600,000 distinct CDR3 sequences, around 17% seen only once; the top ten take about 18%. The clonotype was recovered from a young woman with Graves' hyperthyroidism. The sequencing input was blood.

CDR3 protein: CASIGARREISEQFF. DNA for the CDR3: TGCGCCAGCATCGGGGCTAGGCGGGAGATTAGTGAGCAGTTCTTC. The rearrangement links TRBV5-1 to TRBJ2-1; 7 bases agree with TRBD2. The CDR3 runs to 15 residues. Germline V CDR1 and CDR2: SGHRS, YFSETQ. Germline trimming cut 6 bases from V and 9 bases from J; bases unmatched to any gene: 15.